This T cell receptor beta chain was sequenced during a study of blood T cell repertoires in COVID-19. Overall study: Nucleic acid was either cDNA or gDNA, and it came from T cells, B-cell-depleted T cells, or PBMCs.

From germline, CDR1 is MNHEY and CDR2 SVGAGI. CDR3 length: 14 amino acids. V was pared by 6 bases and J by 2 bases, with 14 bases between. Generated by immunoSEQ multiplex PCR, the TCRdb table keeps only in-frame clones and is missing some. The sample lists roughly 350,000 clones, roughly 86% occurring once. The TCR originated in a woman under 40 with COVID-19, enrolled during active disease. The V and J genes are TRBV6-5 and TRBJ2-7; weak D call: TRBD2 (6 bases). Sequences were obtained from peripheral blood. CDR3 loop: CASRDPGRTYEQYF. In nucleotides, the CDR3 is TGTGCCAGCAGGGACCCCGGGAGAACCTACGAGCAGTACTTC.